Only a few counts were recorded for the clone carrying this T cell receptor (beta chain). Its target is not known. The data stem from a study of vaccination and CD4 T cells after COVID-19. Germline V gene data show CDR1 as SGHVS and CDR2 as FNYEAQ. This CDR3 is built from 13 residues. The V end lost 3 bases, the J end lost 5 bases, and 10 bases lay between the germline ends. Time point meaning: late sampling 161 to 241 days after vaccination in a few convalescent patients. The treatment denotes: approximately 11-day PBMC culture with coronavirus spike peptide pools or control peptides (ViraFEST assay). An Oncomine TCR Beta short-read assay was used to sequence the DNA from cultured CD4+ T cells. TCRdb analysed the PCR reads with MiXCR anew, one entry per CDR3 protein. Of about 26,000 distinct CDR3 sequences in the sample, 41% were seen once.

Material: CD4+ T cells from blood, cultured in vitro, obtained about 7 months after SARS-CoV-2 vaccination. This chain links TRBV7-6 with TRBJ2-5; D perhaps matches TRBD2 (6 bases). This clonotype originated in a human donor who had recovered from COVID-19. This CDR3 is CASSLTGVETQYF. In nucleotides, the CDR3 is TGTGCCAGCAGCTTGACGGGAGTGGAGACCCAGTACTTC.